This entry concerns a single T cell receptor (beta chain). What it recognizes is unknown. TCRdb processed the RT-PCR reads anew with MiXCR; each CDR3 protein has one entry. The data hold 450,000 to 600,000 distinct CDR3 sequences, with approximately 7.6% observed a single time. The data are from a study of response to subunit inactivated influenza vaccine. Study-wide findings and caveats: Authors suggested that a seasonal influenza vaccination recruits few new T cells each time.

The V and J ends lost 0 bases and 0 bases, in that order; junction bases with no gene match: 11. The CDR3 has 19 amino acids. Germline loops: CDR1 LGHNA, CDR2 YSLEER. This sample comprised PBMCs from blood, obtained 23 months after vaccination. The chain links TRBV4-3 to TRBJ2-1, with 7 nucleotides matching TRBD2. The receptor was derived from a man in his fifties or sixties who received an inactivated influenza vaccine. CDR3 bases: TGCGCCAGCAGCCAAGATCAGGAGATGAGCGGGAACTCCTACAATGAGCAGTTCTTC. Translation: CASSQDQEMSGNSYNEQFF.